The 20 T cell receptor beta chains presented below share a single source sample, sequenced in a study of vaccination effects on CD4 cells after COVID-19. Data came from immunoSEQ multiplex PCR; TCRdb stores just in-frame clones and leaves some out. Among 25,000 to 30,000 clones listed, approximately 71% were seen once. Antigen-specific CD4+ T cells expanded by the ViraFEST assay with viral peptide pools were then sequenced. Following 10 days of culture, CD4+ T cells were isolated. Vaccination of participants consisted of two doses of either the BNT162b2 or mRNA-1273 vaccine. The antigens for these receptors are not known. The source material was CD4+ T cells from PBMCs cultured with HCoV-NL63 spike peptides, sampled after COVID-19 vaccination. The receptors originated from a human donor who received a COVID-19 vaccine.

The J gene is TRBJ2-7, the V gene TRBV6-4; no definite D call. This CDR3 is built from 14 residues. V lost 10 bases and J 2 bases, leaving 18 bases between the germline ends. Per the germline V gene, CDR1 is MRHNA and CDR2 is SNTAGT. CDR3 nucleotide sequence: TGTGCCACCTATTGGACCCCTGGGACCTACGAGCAGTACTTC. Translated: CATYWTPGTYEQYF.

The chain carries TRBV6-5 and TRBJ2-3; D might be TRBD2 (6 bases). Trimming cost V 3 bases and J 4 bases, with 14 bases left between them. Per germline, CDR1 MNHEY and CDR2 SVGAGI. The CDR3 runs to 15 residues. The CDR3, as DNA: TGTGCCAGCAGTTATGTCGGGGGAATTTCAGATACGCAGTATTTT. It specifies CASSYVGGISDTQYF.

This clone was found once. The chain links TRBV5-4 to TRBJ2-7, with D perhaps TRBD2 (5 bases). Germline V CDR1 and CDR2: SGHNT, YYREEE (reference sequence). The CDR3 runs 13 residues. Trimming removed 2 bases at V and 2 bases at J, with 8 bases between. The CDR3 here is CASSFAGPYEQYF. The CDR3 coding sequence is TGTGCCAGCAGCTTTGCGGGCCCCTACGAGCAGTACTTC.

This CDR3 is CASSPLVALVGYTF. The CDR3 DNA is TGTGCCAGCTCACCCCTCGTCGCGCTGGTCGGCTACACCTTC. The rearrangement uses TRBV18 and TRBJ1-2; D remains ambiguous. The CDR3 loop spans 14 amino acids. Germline V gives CDR1 KGHSH, CDR2 LQKENI. The V end lost 3 bases, the J end lost 8 bases, and 16 bases lay between the germline ends.

This clone was detected only a few times. This sequence joins TRBV5-4 and TRBJ1-4; the D gene is possibly TRBD1 (6 bases). Germline CDR1 is SGHNT and CDR2 is YYREEE (reference sequence). This CDR3 has 14 residues. The V gene lost 4 bases and the J gene lost 7 bases, with 14 bases spanning the gap. The CDR3 DNA sequence: TGTGCCAGCAGCGCGCAGGGGAGGAGTGAAAAACTGTTTTTT. Translating it yields CASSAQGRSEKLFF.

This chain connects TRBV3-1 (or the pseudogene TRBV3-2) to TRBJ2-1, with 7 nucleotides matching TRBD1. The germline CDR1 and CDR2 sequences are LGHDT and YNNKEL (reference sequence). The CDR3 runs to 12 residues. After removal of 0 bases from V and 12 bases from J, the junction contained 2 bases not matched to a gene. CDR3 sequence reads: CASSQDNRGQFF. CDR3 DNA: TGTGCCAGCAGCCAAGATAACAGGGGGCAGTTCTTC.

V and J are TRBV19 and TRBJ2-1; 7 bases fit TRBD2. This CDR3 region has 16 residues. The junction had 7 bases not matched to a gene; V was cut back by 1 base and J by 4 bases. Germline-derived CDR1 and CDR2 are LNHDA and SQIVND (reference sequence). CDR3 bases: TGTGCCAGTAGTATAGGTGGGGGAGGGCAGTACAATGAGCAGTTCTTC. Translating it yields CASSIGGGGQYNEQFF.

The chain employs TRBV10-2 and TRBJ2-1; TRBD1 or TRBD2 may be the D gene (5 bases each). This CDR3 has 13 residues. The germline CDR1 and CDR2 sequences are WSHSY and SAAADI. V was pared by 8 bases and J by 10 bases, with 18 bases between. The CDR3 reads CASQGTTAGEQFF. CDR3 in DNA: TGCGCCAGCCAAGGGACCACTGCTGGAGAGCAGTTCTTC.

The V call is TRBV21-1, the J call TRBJ2-7; the DNA was not compared with TRBD2, the D call given in the table. TRBV21-1 is designated a pseudogene. The CDR3 length is 14 residues. CDR3 coding DNA: TGTGCCAGCAGCCTAGAAGAGTCCTCCTACGAGCAGTACTTC. This gives the protein CASSLEESSYEQYF.

The V call is TRBV7-8, the J call TRBJ2-7; 10 positions agree with TRBD2. The CDR3 contains 18 residues. The J segment lost 2 bases and the V segment lost 2 bases, leaving 12 bases of the junction unmatched. Per the germline V gene, CDR1 is SGHVS and CDR2 is FQNEAQ. CDR3 loop: CASSLSRTSGRAAYEQYF. For the CDR3, the DNA is TGTGCCAGCAGCTTATCGCGGACTAGCGGCCGTGCCGCCTACGAGCAGTACTTC.

V and J are TRBV9 and TRBJ2-1; 8 nucleotides align to TRBD1. Germline V gene sequence: CDR1 SGDLS, CDR2 YYNGEE. With 0 bases clipped from V and 2 bases from J, the junction kept 1 base outside the gene matches. This CDR3 is built from 15 residues. The CDR3 DNA follows: TGTGCCAGCAGCGTAGGACAGGGGACCTACAATGAGCAGTTCTTC. It specifies CASSVGQGTYNEQFF.

Only one count was recorded for this clone. The chain employs TRBV5-5 and TRBJ2-3; 7 nucleotides agree with TRBD2. The V gene end was trimmed by 6 bases and the J gene end by 3 bases; junction bases not matched to a gene: 16. The CDR3 sequence is 17 residues long. CDR1 and CDR2 from the germline V gene are SGHKS and YYEKEE (reference sequence). DNA of the CDR3: TGTGCCAGCACTCCCGATATTGGGGGAGGGCCGACAGATACGCAGTATTTT. As protein: CASTPDIGGGPTDTQYF.

The genes are TRBV6-5 and TRBJ1-6; D is ambiguous. CDR1 and CDR2 from the germline V gene are MNHEY and SVGAGI. This CDR3 region has 13 residues. V lost 6 bases and J 10 bases, leaving 13 bases between the germline ends. The CDR3 sequence is CASRTQYVSPLHF. The CDR3 nucleotides read TGTGCCAGCAGAACACAGTACGTCTCACCCCTCCACTTT.

This chain connects TRBV7-8 to TRBJ1-2; D is unresolved. CDR1 is SGHVS and CDR2 is FQNEAQ in the germline V gene. V was pared by 3 bases and J by 5 bases, with 10 bases between. The CDR3 has 13 residues. The CDR3 loop is CASSFSGDYGYTF. The CDR3 DNA follows: TGTGCCAGCAGCTTCTCGGGAGATTATGGCTACACCTTC.

J is TRBJ2-7 and V is TRBV27; 7 bases agree with TRBD2. CDR1 and CDR2 (germline): MNHEY, SMNVEV (reference sequence). V lost 6 bases and J lost 5; bases outside the gene matches: 13. The CDR3 is 15 residues long. The CDR3, as DNA: TGTGCCAGCAGCTTCATCGGGGGGAGACTGGACGAGCAGTACTTC. Residues: CASSFIGGRLDEQYF.

The chain carries TRBV5-4 and TRBJ2-3, with 7 bases that match TRBD2. The V segment lost 4 bases and the J segment 0 bases; nucleotides outside the gene matches: 8. This CDR3 has 16 amino acids. CDR1 is SGHNT and CDR2 is YYREEE in the germline V gene (reference sequence). The CDR3 DNA is TGTGCCAGCAGCCGACCTGGGGGGGGAAGCACAGATACGCAGTATTTT. Its protein is CASSRPGGGSTDTQYF.

This clone has just one count. The J gene is TRBJ1-2, the V gene TRBV18, with D perhaps matching TRBD1 (5 bases). Germline assignment: CDR1 KGHSH and CDR2 LQKENI. This CDR3 spans 12 amino acids. Deletions cut 3 bases from V and 6 bases from J, with 8 bases between. Here the CDR3 DNA reads TGTGCCAGCTCACCTCAGGGAGATGGCTACACCTTC. Its translation: CASSPQGDGYTF. Combining the CDR3 with reference TRBV18 and TRBJ1-2 gives the whole variable domain NAGVMQNPRHLVRRRGQEARLRCSPMKGHSHVYWYRQLPEEGLKFMVYLQKENIIDESGMPKERFSAEFPKEGPSILRIQQVVRGDSAAYFCASSPQGDGYTFGSGTRLTVV.

This clone has a handful of counts. For the CDR3, the DNA is TGTGCCAGCAGCCCAGGGGGTAGCAGGGAAAAACTGTTTTTT. Translation: CASSPGGSREKLFF. This sequence joins TRBV7-9 and TRBJ1-4, with 7 bases aligning to TRBD1. The germline V gene encodes CDR1 SEHNR and CDR2 FQNEAQ (reference sequence). Losses at the gene ends were 5 bases for V and 8 bases for J; bases not matched to a gene: 8. The CDR3 contains 14 residues.

The chain employs TRBV7-9 and TRBJ2-7, with TRBD2 matching over 8 bases. CDR1 is SEHNR, CDR2 FQNEAQ, per germline (reference sequence). This CDR3 is built from 18 residues. J was trimmed by 0 bases and V by 4 bases; bases with no gene match: 14. CDR3 bases: TGTGCCAGCAGCTCACTATCCGGGAGGGGGAGCTCCTCCTACGAGCAGTACTTC. Protein sequence: CASSSLSGRGSSSYEQYF.

This clone was seen a few times. The J gene is TRBJ2-5, the V gene TRBV4-2, with 9 positions matching TRBD1. The V gene's germline CDR1 is LGHNA and CDR2 YNFKEQ. There are 16 residues in the CDR3. The ends lost 4 bases at V and 3 bases at J; junction bases unmatched: 9. The CDR3 region has the DNA TGTGCCAGCAGCCTGGGACAGGGAGAGGCTAAAGAGACCCAGTACTTC. Translating gives CASSLGQGEAKETQYF.